Reported below is one TCR beta chain. CDR1 and CDR2 (germline): SGHRS, YFSETQ. This CDR3 has 16 amino acids. V was cut by 4 bases and J by 2 bases, with 15 bases left in between. The PCR contained 60 Vbeta and 13 Jbeta primers. Using immunoSEQ multiplex PCR, the repertoire was profiled, and TCRdb retains in-frame clones only, with some absent. The sample carries 100,000 to 150,000 clones, around 74% recorded once. This entry belongs to a study of cytomegalovirus exposure and HLA in healthy donors. The sequence derives from a male donor in good health and CMV-seronegative. Sequencing was done on a sample of PBMCs. The chain links TRBV5-1 to TRBJ1-4; D possibly corresponds to TRBD1 (5 bases). This chain's CDR3 is CASSGGGSGTNEKLFF. The CDR3 DNA is TGCGCCAGCAGCGGCGGGGGGTCAGGGACTAATGAAAAACTGTTTTTT. Variable domain in full (rest from reference TRBV5-1 and TRBJ1-4): KAGVTQTPRYLIKTRGQQVTLSCSPISGHRSVSWYQQTPGQGLQFLFEYFSETQRNKGNFPGRFSGRQFSNSRSEMNVSTLELGDSALYLCASSGGGSGTNEKLFFGSGTQLSVL.